The 7 T cell receptor beta chains reported below all come from one sample, sequenced in a study of OX40 agonist ivuxolimab in advanced cancers. Sequencing was performed with immunoSEQ multiplex PCR; in TCRdb, only in-frame clones are kept and a portion is missing. The sample contains more than 55,000 clones, about 84% of which appear only once. Sequenced material: CD4+ or CD8+ T cells sorted from blood, taken in a trial of the OX40 agonist ivuxolimab. The receptor source for this set is an adult with an advanced solid tumor such as melanoma, head and neck, liver or kidney cancer.

The chain has TRBV5-1 and TRBJ2-7, with D hard to call. V lost 0 bases to trimming and J lost 4 bases, with 5 bases between them. Germline values: CDR1 SGHRS, CDR2 YFSETQ. The CDR3 runs to 12 residues. The CDR3 sequence is CASSLDGYEQYF. CDR3 in DNA: TGCGCCAGCAGCTTGGACGGTTACGAGCAGTACTTC.

The chain joins TRBV5-1 to TRBJ2-7; TRBD2 agrees at 9 bases. V shed 5 bases, J shed 4 bases, and the junction held 10 bases outside the gene matches. The CDR3 totals 15 residues. Looked up from germline, CDR1 is SGHRS and CDR2 is YFSETQ. In DNA, the CDR3 is TGCGCCAGCAGATTAGGACTAGCGCTGAGTTACGAGCAGTACTTC. As protein: CASRLGLALSYEQYF.

The chain recombines TRBV27 with TRBJ2-1, with D possibly being TRBD1 (6 bases). The CDR3 length is 12 residues. The V and J ends lost 6 bases and 8 bases respectively, with 11 bases between them. CDR1 and CDR2 from the germline V gene are MNHEY and SMNVEV (reference sequence). DNA of the CDR3: TGTGCCAGCAGAACAGGGAGTCATGAGCAGTTCTTC. It encodes CASRTGSHEQFF.

The chain recombines TRBV10-3 with TRBJ1-6; no firm D call. V lost 0 bases and J 0 bases, leaving 6 bases between the germline ends. The V gene's germline CDR1 is ENHRY and CDR2 SYGVKD. The CDR3 runs to 16 residues. CDR3: CAISESRRSYNSPLHF. Written as DNA, the CDR3 is TGTGCCATCAGTGAGTCCCGCCGCTCCTATAATTCACCCCTCCACTTT.

The chain couples TRBV5-1 to TRBJ1-2, with 9 bases fitting TRBD1. The germline V gene encodes CDR1 SGHRS and CDR2 YFSETQ. CDR3 length: 14 residues. After removal of 6 bases from V and 4 bases from J, the junction contained 7 bases not matched to a gene. CDR3: CASKGDRVGYGYTF. Here the CDR3 DNA reads TGCGCCAGCAAAGGGGACAGGGTGGGCTATGGCTACACCTTC.

The genes are TRBV4-1 and TRBJ2-7, with a weak D call TRBD1 (5 bases). The germline V gene has CDR1 MGHRA and CDR2 YSYEKL. This CDR3 has 17 residues. Trimming removed 0 bases at V and 0 bases at J, with 15 bases between. The CDR3 protein is CASSQDIRRQSSYEQYF. In nucleotides, the CDR3 is TGCGCCAGCAGCCAAGATATCCGTAGACAGAGCTCCTACGAGCAGTACTTC.

V gene TRBV5-5 combines with J gene TRBJ1-1, with 7 nucleotides matching TRBD1. This CDR3 is built from 14 residues. Germline CDR1 reads SGHKS; CDR2 reads YYEKEE (reference sequence). Trimming took 9 bases from V and 1 from J; bases not matched to a gene: 9. The CDR3 region is CATKRTGPNTEAFF. Written as DNA, the CDR3 is TGTGCCACGAAGCGGACAGGCCCGAACACTGAAGCTTTCTTT.